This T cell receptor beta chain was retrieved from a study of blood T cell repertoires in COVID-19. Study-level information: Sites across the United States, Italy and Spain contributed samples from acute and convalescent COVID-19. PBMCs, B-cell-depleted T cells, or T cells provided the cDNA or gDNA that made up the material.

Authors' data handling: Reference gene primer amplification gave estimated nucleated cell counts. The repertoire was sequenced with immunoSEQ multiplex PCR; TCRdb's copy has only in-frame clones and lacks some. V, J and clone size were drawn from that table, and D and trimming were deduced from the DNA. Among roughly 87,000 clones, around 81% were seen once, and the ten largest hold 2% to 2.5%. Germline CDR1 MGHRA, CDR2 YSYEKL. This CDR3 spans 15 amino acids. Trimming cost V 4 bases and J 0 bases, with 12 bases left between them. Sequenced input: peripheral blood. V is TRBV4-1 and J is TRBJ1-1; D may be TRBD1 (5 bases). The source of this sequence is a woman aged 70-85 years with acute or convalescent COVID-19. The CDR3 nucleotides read TGCGCCAGCAGCCTAACTGGGGCGATGAACACTGAAGCTTTCTTT. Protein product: CASSLTGAMNTEAFF.